Listed below are T cell receptor beta chains from one sample, sequenced in a study of cytomegalovirus exposure and HLA in healthy donors. Sequencing was performed with immunoSEQ multiplex PCR; in TCRdb, only in-frame clones are kept and a portion is missing. The sample includes roughly 80,000 clones. The material sequenced was PBMCs. These receptors came from a man in his fifties or sixties in good health and CMV-seronegative. Both conserved end residues are part of each CDR3. A D gene is named only where the DNA matches it firmly.

V gene: TRBV5-1; CDR3 length: 13; D gene: NA; J gene: TRBJ2-7; CDR3 DNA: TGCGCCAGCAGCACCGGACAGCACTACGAGCAGTACTTC; CDR3 protein: CASSTGQHYEQYF
V gene: TRBV19; CDR3 length: 16; D gene: TRBD1; J gene: TRBJ2-3; CDR3 DNA: TGTGCCAGTAGTTCTCCGGGACAGGCCCGACCGGATACGCAGTATTTT; CDR3 protein: CASSSPGQARPDTQYF
V gene: TRBV7-8; CDR3 length: 15; D gene: NA; J gene: TRBJ2-5; CDR3 DNA: TGTGCCAGCAGCCATTCATGGGACACACAAGAGACCCAGTACTTC; CDR3 protein: CASSHSWDTQETQYF
V gene: TRBV9; CDR3 length: 16; D gene: NA; J gene: TRBJ1-4; CDR3 DNA: TGTGCCAGCAGCTTCTTCGAAGGGGGAGCTAATGAAAAACTGTTTTTT; CDR3 protein: CASSFFEGGANEKLFF
V gene: TRBV18; CDR3 length: 15; D gene: NA; J gene: TRBJ1-1; CDR3 DNA: TGTGCCAGCTCACCCACATGGGCCCAGAACACTGAAGCTTTCTTT; CDR3 protein: CASSPTWAQNTEAFF
V gene: TRBV7-3; CDR3 length: 17; D gene: NA; J gene: TRBJ2-6; CDR3 DNA: TGTGCCAGCAGCTTCAGGCAGGGCAGCTCTGGGGCCAACGTCCTGACTTTC; CDR3 protein: CASSFRQGSSGANVLTF
V gene: TRBV7-8; CDR3 length: 18; D gene: TRBD1; J gene: TRBJ2-2; CDR3 DNA: TGTGCCAGCAGCTTAGTCCTACGACAGGGTAGTCGGTCCGGGGAGCTGTTTTTT; CDR3 protein: CASSLVLRQGSRSGELFF
V gene: TRBV7-9; CDR3 length: 15; D gene: TRBD1; J gene: TRBJ1-6; CDR3 DNA: TGTGCCAGCAGCTCCCGGGACAGGAATAATTCACCCCTCCACTTT; CDR3 protein: CASSSRDRNNSPLHF
V gene: TRBV19; CDR3 length: 14; D gene: NA; J gene: TRBJ1-2; CDR3 DNA: TGTGCCAGTAGTCCCTCGACAGGAGCCTATGGCTACACCTTC; CDR3 protein: CASSPSTGAYGYTF
V gene: TRBV27; CDR3 length: 16; D gene: NA; J gene: TRBJ1-6; CDR3 DNA: TGTGCCAGCAGTTTACAGGGGTGGAACTATAATTCACCCCTCCACTTT; CDR3 protein: CASSLQGWNYNSPLHF
V gene: TRBV7-8; CDR3 length: 17; D gene: TRBD2; J gene: TRBJ2-5; CDR3 DNA: TGTGCCAGCAGCTCGAGAACCCGACCGGCGGGGGGGACGACCCAGTACTTC; CDR3 protein: CASSSRTRPAGGTTQYF
V gene: TRBV5-4; CDR3 length: 16; D gene: TRBD1; J gene: TRBJ1-1; CDR3 DNA: TGTGCCAGCAGCTTGGACCCCCAGGGGGTAAACACTGAAGCTTTCTTT; CDR3 protein: CASSLDPQGVNTEAFF
V gene: TRBV6-6; CDR3 length: 15; D gene: NA; J gene: TRBJ2-7; CDR3 DNA: TGTGCCAGCAGTTACGGTACAGGGATTATCGCCGAGCAGTACTTC; CDR3 protein: CASSYGTGIIAEQYF
V gene: TRBV30; CDR3 length: 13; D gene: NA; J gene: TRBJ1-1; CDR3 DNA: TGTGCCACCGGGGGGCGTTCGGACACTGAAGCTTTCTTT; CDR3 protein: CATGGRSDTEAFF
V gene: TRBV18; CDR3 length: 15; D gene: TRBD1; J gene: TRBJ1-1; CDR3 DNA: TGTGCCAGCTCACCACCTGCAGGGGGGAACACTGAAGCTTTCTTT; CDR3 protein: CASSPPAGGNTEAFF
V gene: TRBV19; CDR3 length: 15; D gene: TRBD1; J gene: TRBJ1-5; CDR3 DNA: TGTGCCAGTAGTATGGAGACAGGGAGAAGGCAGCCCCAGCATTTT; CDR3 protein: CASSMETGRRQPQHF
V gene: TRBV13; CDR3 length: 16; D gene: TRBD1; J gene: TRBJ2-7; CDR3 DNA: TGTGCCAGCAGGAGGACAGGGGGACTAGTTACCTACGAGCAGTACTTC; CDR3 protein: CASRRTGGLVTYEQYF
V gene: TRBV19; CDR3 length: 15; D gene: TRBD2; J gene: TRBJ2-7; CDR3 DNA: TGTGCCAGTAGTGCAACTAGCGGGGGCCCCTACGAGCAGTACTTC; CDR3 protein: CASSATSGGPYEQYF
V gene: TRBV9; CDR3 length: 15; D gene: NA; J gene: TRBJ1-2; CDR3 DNA: TGTGCCAGCAGCCCCGAGGGAAGGGATGCCGGTGGCTACACCTTC; CDR3 protein: CASSPEGRDAGGYTF
V gene: TRBV28; CDR3 length: 13; D gene: NA; J gene: TRBJ1-5; CDR3 DNA: TGTGCCAGCAACGACCAGGGTGGACAGCCCCAGCATTTT; CDR3 protein: CASNDQGGQPQHF
V gene: TRBV5-4; CDR3 length: 18; D gene: NA; J gene: TRBJ1-2; CDR3 DNA: TGTGCCAGCAGACGGGGCGGCGGGACCGTAATGGATGGCTATGGCTACACCTTC; CDR3 protein: CASRRGGGTVMDGYGYTF
V gene: TRBV7-9; CDR3 length: 12; D gene: NA; J gene: TRBJ2-7; CDR3 DNA: TGTGCCAGCGAGACAGGCTCCTACGAGCAGTACTTC; CDR3 protein: CASETGSYEQYF
V gene: TRBV5-1; CDR3 length: 14; D gene: NA; J gene: TRBJ2-3; CDR3 DNA: TGCGCCAGCAGCTCGGGGGGCAGCACAGATACGCAGTATTTT; CDR3 protein: CASSSGGSTDTQYF
V gene: TRBV9; CDR3 length: 15; D gene: NA; J gene: TRBJ1-3; CDR3 DNA: TGTGCCAGCAGCGTAACTTCCATATCTGGAAACACCATATATTTT; CDR3 protein: CASSVTSISGNTIYF
V gene: TRBV6-5; CDR3 length: 14; D gene: TRBD2; J gene: TRBJ2-3; CDR3 DNA: TGTGCCAGCAGTTATTTTCTAGCGGAAGATACGCAGTATTTT; CDR3 protein: CASSYFLAEDTQYF
V gene: TRBV18; CDR3 length: 14; D gene: NA; J gene: TRBJ2-7; CDR3 DNA: TGTGCCAGCTCACCCACTCGAGGATCCGACGAGCAGTACTTC; CDR3 protein: CASSPTRGSDEQYF
V gene: TRBV6-6; CDR3 length: 15; D gene: TRBD1; J gene: TRBJ1-3; CDR3 DNA: TGTGCCAGCAGTTACCAGGACAGGGGCGTGAGCACCATATATTTT; CDR3 protein: CASSYQDRGVSTIYF
V gene: TRBV6-5; CDR3 length: 15; D gene: TRBD1; J gene: TRBJ1-1; CDR3 DNA: TGTGCCAGCAGTTTGGGACAGGGGGCAGGGACTGAAGCTTTCTTT; CDR3 protein: CASSLGQGAGTEAFF
V gene: TRBV2; CDR3 length: 15; D gene: NA; J gene: TRBJ1-6; CDR3 DNA: TGTGCCAGCAGTGAAGCGGGGGCAGGGCGGTCACCCCTCCACTTT; CDR3 protein: CASSEAGAGRSPLHF
V gene: TRBV30; CDR3 length: 13; D gene: NA; J gene: TRBJ1-1; CDR3 DNA: TGTGTCATCCAGGGGAGACAATACACTGAAGCTTTCTTT; CDR3 protein: CVIQGRQYTEAFF
V gene: TRBV25-1; CDR3 length: 13; D gene: TRBD1; J gene: TRBJ2-5; CDR3 DNA: TGTGCCAGCAGTGGACAGGGGAGGGAGACCCAGTACTTC; CDR3 protein: CASSGQGRETQYF
V gene: TRBV11-2; CDR3 length: 14; D gene: TRBD1; J gene: TRBJ2-7; CDR3 DNA: TGTGCCAGCAGAACTACAGGGGGCTTAGGGGAGCAGTACTTC; CDR3 protein: CASRTTGGLGEQYF
V gene: TRBV19; CDR3 length: 14; D gene: NA; J gene: TRBJ1-6; CDR3 DNA: TGTGCCAGTAGTATATCAGGAAGAAATTCACCCCTCCACTTT; CDR3 protein: CASSISGRNSPLHF
V gene: TRBV7-3; CDR3 length: 13; D gene: NA; J gene: TRBJ2-2; CDR3 DNA: TGTGCCAGCAGCTCCCGACAAGCCGGGGAGCTGTTTTTT; CDR3 protein: CASSSRQAGELFF
V gene: TRBV27; CDR3 length: 14; D gene: TRBD2; J gene: TRBJ2-5; CDR3 DNA: TGTGCCAGCAGTTTATCCTTGCGGGGGGAGACCCAGTACTTC; CDR3 protein: CASSLSLRGETQYF
V gene: TRBV27; CDR3 length: 15; D gene: TRBD1; J gene: TRBJ1-6; CDR3 DNA: TGTGCCAGCAGTCTCTGGACAGGCTCTAATTCACCCCTCCACTTT; CDR3 protein: CASSLWTGSNSPLHF
V gene: TRBV6-1; CDR3 length: 13; D gene: TRBD1; J gene: TRBJ1-2; CDR3 DNA: TGTGCCAGCAGTACCCGGGACAGCTATGGCTACACCTTC; CDR3 protein: CASSTRDSYGYTF
V gene: TRBV5-1; CDR3 length: 15; D gene: TRBD2; J gene: TRBJ2-3; CDR3 DNA: TGCGCCAGCAAGAGCCGGGGGGGCCTTGCAGATACGCAGTATTTT; CDR3 protein: CASKSRGGLADTQYF
V gene: TRBV6-5; CDR3 length: 14; D gene: TRBD2; J gene: TRBJ2-7; CDR3 DNA: TGTGCCAGCAGTGGACTAGCGGGGGGCTACGAGCAGTACTTC; CDR3 protein: CASSGLAGGYEQYF
V gene: TRBV10-2; CDR3 length: 16; D gene: TRBD1; J gene: TRBJ2-7; CDR3 DNA: TGCGCCAGCAGAGATATAAGACCGGGACAGTCCTACGAGCAGTACTTC; CDR3 protein: CASRDIRPGQSYEQYF
V gene: TRBV6-1; CDR3 length: 14; D gene: NA; J gene: TRBJ2-5; CDR3 DNA: TGTGCCAGCAGTCCCCGGACAGTCCAAGAGACCCAGTACTTC; CDR3 protein: CASSPRTVQETQYF
V gene: TRBV5-6; CDR3 length: 16; D gene: NA; J gene: TRBJ1-2; CDR3 DNA: TGTGCCAGCAGCTTCCCACCCGGGACACGCGACTATGGCTACACCTTC; CDR3 protein: CASSFPPGTRDYGYTF